This TCR beta chain emerged from a study of blood T cell repertoires in COVID-19 (dated by TCRdb to between 2020 and 2021). At the level of the whole study: Samples from collaborators originated in the United States, Italy and Spain and spanned both the acute and convalescent phases of COVID-19. Subjects who had been exposed to COVID-19, were actively infected with it, or had recovered from it provided the deeply sampled blood TCRbeta repertoires that made up the dataset. HLA class I and class II types, where available, came from metadata supplied by the sample provider rather than from assay-based typing. Sample metadata almost always included a de-identified subject ID, COVID-19 status, age in years and sex. The prospective study material was composed of cDNA or gDNA derived from T cells, B-cell-depleted T cells, or PBMCs. Samples came from the ongoing ImmuneRACE study (first 160 participants) plus 1,254 subjects from 6 global collaborators. A freely available public database, intended as a resource for researchers studying the immune response to SARS-CoV-2, is where the repertoires were released.

TCRbeta CDR3 regions were amplified from genomic DNA by means of the immunoSEQ Assay, a bias-controlled multiplex PCR. Per the authors' processing: The number of nucleated cells in each sample was estimated by amplification of reference gene primers within the assay. To quantify the absolute abundance of each unique TCRbeta CDR3 rearrangement, sequence reads were collapsed and filtered. For each sample, productive Simpson clonality was calculated as the square root of Simpson's diversity index across productive rearrangements. TCRdb took this table from immuneACCESS and kept in-frame rearrangements with V and J called. Such tables lack part of the clones; where checked against another copy, unresolved V genes explain under half of the gap, and the rest is unexplained. From that table come the V and J calls and clone size; the DNA was used to work out D and trimming. In all, the sample holds hundreds of thousands of clones, and about 85% of those were seen once. The ten largest clones represent less than 15% of the sample.

About this clone: The antigen it binds to is not known. Per-nucleotide qualities are absent, and no much larger clonotype sits a single base away.

Another Seattle source contributed samples from volunteer blood donors who had recovered from COVID-19. The collaborating institutions used their own protocols to collect whole blood in K2EDTA tubes. For TCRbeta analysis, collaborators shipped samples as frozen whole blood, isolated PBMCs, or DNA extracted from either of those sample types. General conclusions and limits of the study: The amount of clinical and demographic metadata varied by source and participant and was provided uncurated.

V sheds 8 bases and J sheds 4 bases, leaving 8 bases between their ends. CDR1 and CDR2, looked up from the germline V gene, are SNHLY and FYNNEI. The CDR3 holds 11 amino acids from the cysteine to the phenylalanine. Just CDR3 DNA is preserved here, 33 bases in frame from base 1. The sequence derives from a woman aged 18-29 years who had recovered from COVID-19. Sequencing was performed on peripheral blood. This chain joins TRBV2 to TRBJ1-2, with TRBD1 perhaps the D gene, on 5 matching bases. The CDR3: CASLTAYGYTF. The sequenced DNA is TGTGCCAGCCTGACAGCCTATGGCTACACCTTC.